A single sample is the source of the 26 T cell receptor beta chains below, sequenced in a study of quantifying T cell responses using KT2 cells. About the study: RNA was reverse transcribed with TCR alpha and beta constant-region primers.

An oligo carrying a UMI was ligated to the cDNA 3' end. The first PCR ran roughly 4 cycles with an equimolar RC1.1 and RC1.2 beta primer mix. TCRdb re-called the UMI-ligation and nested PCR reads with MiXCR, one entry per CDR3 protein. The sample lists some 50,000 distinct CDR3 sequences; around 10% were seen once. The specimen was PBMCs spiked with cells of the T cell clone KT2. The receptors come from a human donor.

This clonotype is medium-sized (0.01 to 0.1%). This sequence joins TRBV6-4 and TRBJ2-3, with a weak D call TRBD1 (6 bases). Germline CDR1 MRHNA, CDR2 SNTAGT. The CDR3 is made up of 15 amino acids. V was clipped by 0 bases and J by 4 bases, with 11 bases between them. The CDR3 protein is CASSDSTGSADTQYF. As DNA, the CDR3 is TGTGCCAGCAGTGACTCTACAGGGTCGGCAGATACGCAGTATTTT.

In its sample, this clonotype was seen many times. The V call is TRBV7-6, the J call TRBJ2-7; 10 bases agree with TRBD1. Germline assignment: CDR1 SGHVS and CDR2 FNYEAQ. The ends lost 6 bases at V and 3 bases at J; junction bases unmatched: 2. The CDR3 sequence is 13 residues long. The CDR3 region is CASSRTGGYEQYF. The DNA for the CDR3 is TGTGCCAGCAGTAGGACAGGGGGCTACGAGCAGTACTTC.

The sample holds a few counts of this clonotype. The J gene is TRBJ1-4, the V gene TRBV2; D gene uncertain. This CDR3 has 13 residues. Trimming removed 6 bases at V and 1 base at J, with 6 bases between. Per germline, CDR1 SNHLY and CDR2 FYNNEI. CDR3 in amino acids: CASRDGTNEKLFF. The CDR3 DNA sequence: TGTGCCAGCAGGGACGGAACTAATGAAAAACTGTTTTTT.

This clonotype was picked up a small number of times. This chain links TRBV11-3 with TRBJ2-7; 9 bases align to TRBD1. The ends lost 2 bases at V and 5 bases at J; junction bases unmatched: 7. CDR1 is SGHNT, CDR2 YENEEA, per germline. The CDR3 consists of 15 residues. CDR3 in DNA: TGTGCCAGCAGCTTATTAGGGACAGGGACGGACGAGCAGTACTTC. Its translation is CASSLLGTGTDEQYF.

The rearrangement joins TRBV5-6 to TRBJ1-1; D may be TRBD1 (5 bases). The CDR3 covers 15 residues. V was trimmed by 6 bases and J by 1 base, leaving 16 bases between them. From germline, CDR1 is SGHDT and CDR2 YYEEEE. CDR3 DNA sequence: TGTGCCAGCAAATGGGGCTGGCAGGGGAACACTGAAGCTTTCTTT. Protein sequence: CASKWGWQGNTEAFF.

This clonotype was counted a few times. This rearrangement joins TRBV12-3 or TRBV12-4 to TRBJ1-6; weak D call: TRBD1 (6 bases). The CDR3 has 14 residues. V shed 6 bases and J shed 7 bases, with 13 bases lying between them. The DNA of the CDR3 is TGTGCCAGCAGCAATGGACAGCCGAATTCACCCCTCCACTTT. It yields the protein CASSNGQPNSPLHF.

This clonotype has just a few counts. J is TRBJ2-5 and V is TRBV5-4; 7 positions agree with TRBD2. Germline V gene data show CDR1 as SGHNT and CDR2 as YYREEE (reference sequence). V was clipped by 4 bases and J by 4 bases; unmatched bases: 4. This CDR3 is built from 13 residues. The CDR3 here is CASSPPGGETQYF. The CDR3 DNA follows: TGTGCCAGCAGCCCGCCGGGAGGAGAGACCCAGTACTTC.

Many counts were recorded for this clonotype. The V and J genes are TRBV4-2 and TRBJ2-6; 8 bases line up with TRBD2. The V segment lost 0 bases and the J segment 2 bases; nucleotides outside the gene matches: 12. The CDR3 extends over 20 amino acids. The germline gives CDR1 LGHNA, CDR2 YNFKEQ. Here the CDR3 DNA reads TGTGCCAGCAGCCAAGAGAGGGGAGGAAGCGGGAGAGCTGGGGCCAACGTCCTGACTTTC. Translated, it gives CASSQERGGSGRAGANVLTF.

At least ten counts were recorded for this clonotype. The rearrangement joins TRBV20-1 to TRBJ1-2; TRBD1 aligns across 8 bases. This CDR3 spans 15 amino acids. Germline V lookup: CDR1 DFQATT, CDR2 SNEGSKA (reference sequence). The J segment lost 4 bases and the V segment lost 4 bases, leaving 11 bases of the junction unmatched. CDR3 nucleotides: TGCAGTGCTATAGGACAGGGATTATATGGCTATGGCTACACCTTC. It codes for CSAIGQGLYGYGYTF.

This sequence joins TRBV27 and TRBJ1-1; D is undetermined. The CDR3 extends over 15 amino acids. V was clipped by 5 bases and J by 0 bases, with 13 bases between them. Germline CDR1 MNHEY, CDR2 SMNVEV (reference sequence). The CDR3 coding sequence is TGTGCCAGCAGTGTTTCAGAGTACATGAACACTGAAGCTTTCTTT. Translated, it gives CASSVSEYMNTEAFF.

This clonotype turned up a few times. V is TRBV7-9 and J is TRBJ2-3, with D possibly TRBD1 on 6 matching bases. The CDR3 contains 12 residues. Trimming stripped 4 bases from V and 5 bases from J, with 7 bases between. CDR1 is SEHNR, CDR2 FQNEAQ, per germline (reference sequence). CDR3 nucleotide sequence: TGTGCCAGCAGCTCACAGGGAGATACGCAGTATTTT. It translates to CASSSQGDTQYF.

This clonotype was recorded a few times. The chain joins TRBV6-2 or TRBV6-3 to TRBJ2-7; TRBD1 agrees at 9 bases. J gave up 4 bases and V 5 bases, and 6 bases lay outside the gene matches. Per germline, CDR1 MNHEY and CDR2 SVGEGT. The CDR3 is 14 residues long. In nucleotides, the CDR3 is TGTGCCAGCAGTGGCACAGGGGGCGCATACGAGCAGTACTTC. Protein product: CASSGTGGAYEQYF.

A few counts support this clonotype. The chain combines TRBV28 with TRBJ2-7; TRBD2 matches at 7 bases. V trimming: 6 bases; J trimming: 2 bases; junction bases outside the gene matches: 1. This CDR3 contains 12 residues. Germline V gene sequence: CDR1 MDHEN, CDR2 SYDVKM. DNA for the CDR3: TGTGCCAGCAGGGGACTAACCTACGAGCAGTACTTC. Its protein is CASRGLTYEQYF.

This clonotype was recorded a few times. The chain uses TRBV5-6 and TRBJ2-3, with TRBD2 matching 8 bases. Germline V gene sequence: CDR1 SGHDT, CDR2 YYEEEE. The CDR3 runs to 14 residues. With V trimmed by 4 bases and J by 4 bases, 5 bases remained unmatched. The CDR3 reads CASSTGLASDTQYF. The CDR3 DNA reads as TGTGCCAGCAGCACCGGACTAGCATCAGATACGCAGTATTTT.

This chain connects TRBV6-5 to TRBJ2-6; the D call may be TRBD1 or TRBD2 (5 bases each). V dropped 6 bases and J dropped 0 bases, with 15 bases sitting between them. The length of the CDR3 is 17 residues. CDR1 and CDR2 (germline): MNHEY, SVGAGI. The CDR3 DNA follows: TGTGCCAGCAGCGAGGGACCCCCGAGCTCTGGGGCCAACGTCCTGACTTTC. Residues: CASSEGPPSSGANVLTF.

The V gene is TRBV14, the J gene TRBJ2-1, with 11 bases fitting TRBD2. The CDR3 is 15 residues long. The V segment lost 9 bases and the J segment 12 bases; nucleotides outside the gene matches: 16. Per germline, CDR1 SGHDN and CDR2 FVKESK. CDR3 region: CARRGTSGSSGGQFF. In DNA form, the CDR3 reads TGTGCCAGAAGGGGGACTAGCGGATCCTCGGGAGGGCAGTTCTTC. Complete variable domain (other parts from reference TRBV14 and TRBJ2-1): EAGVTQFPSHSVIEKGQTVTLRCDPISGHDNLYWYRRVMGKEIKFLLHFVKESKQDESGMPNNRFLAERTGGTYSTLKVQPAELEDSGVYFCARRGTSGSSGGQFFGPGTRLTVL.

This clonotype was seen many times. The chain recombines TRBV7-2 with TRBJ2-1; 11 bases are shared with TRBD2. The CDR3 has 14 residues. With 7 bases clipped from V and 4 bases from J, the junction kept 3 bases outside the gene matches. Germline CDR1 SGHTA, CDR2 FQGNSA. Here the CDR3 DNA reads TGTGCCAGCACCCGACTAGCGGGGTACAATGAGCAGTTCTTC. Protein sequence: CASTRLAGYNEQFF.

This clonotype was picked up a small number of times. The genes are TRBV15 and TRBJ2-5, with D perhaps TRBD1 or TRBD2 (5 bases each). With 0 bases removed from V and 4 bases from J, the gap between germline ends came to 9 bases. The length of the CDR3 is 14 residues. CDR1 LNHNV and CDR2 YYDKDF come from the germline V gene (reference sequence). The CDR3, as DNA: TGTGCCACCAGCAGAGATTTGAGGGGAGAGACCCAGTACTTC. This sequence encodes CATSRDLRGETQYF.

The chain couples TRBV20-1 to TRBJ1-5, with D unresolved. Trimming cost V 5 bases and J 11 bases, with 13 bases left between them. In germline, CDR1 is DFQATT, CDR2 SNEGSKA (reference sequence). The CDR3 spans 11 residues. The CDR3 DNA reads as TGCAGTGCTGGACGAGATATGACCCAGCATTTT. Protein sequence: CSAGRDMTQHF.

This chain joins TRBV18 and TRBJ1-6; D unresolved. Germline V gene lookup returns CDR1 KGHSH and CDR2 LQKENI. The CDR3 covers 13 residues. V shed 2 bases and J shed 6 bases, with 5 bases lying between them. The CDR3 DNA sequence: TGTGCCAGCTCACCATCTGGTAATTCACCCCTCCACTTT. Protein sequence: CASSPSGNSPLHF.

The rearrangement links TRBV2 to TRBJ2-1; TRBD2 matches at 7 bases. V lost 4 bases and J lost 15; bases outside the gene matches: 12. Germline V gene lookup returns CDR1 SNHLY and CDR2 FYNNEI. The CDR3 has 13 amino acids. In nucleotides, the CDR3 is TGTGCCAGCAGTGGCGGACTAGGTGTAGTGCGGTTCTTC. Encoded protein: CASSGGLGVVRFF.

This clonotype was detected a few times. V gene TRBV3-1 combines with J gene TRBJ1-1; a weak D match, TRBD1 (5 bases). Germline assignment: CDR1 LGHDT and CDR2 YNNKEL (reference sequence). The ends were cut back, 3 bases at V and 3 bases at J, with 5 bases in the middle. The CDR3 extends over 12 amino acids. In DNA form, the CDR3 reads TGTGCCAGCAGCCAGGGGGACACTGAAGCTTTCTTT. Encoded protein: CASSQGDTEAFF.

This clonotype was counted between two and nine times. The gene calls are TRBV6-1 and TRBJ2-1; D tentatively fits TRBD1 or TRBD2 (5 bases each). This CDR3 contains 10 residues. The germline CDR1 and CDR2 sequences are MNHNS and SASEGT. V gave up 3 bases and J gave up 15 bases, with 9 bases separating them. CDR3: CASSERGRFF. DNA of the CDR3: TGTGCCAGCAGTGAGAGGGGAAGGTTCTTC.

This clonotype was counted between two and nine times. The J gene is TRBJ2-1, the V gene TRBV10-3, with TRBD2 identical over 12 bases. Per germline, CDR1 ENHRY and CDR2 SYGVKD. There are 18 residues in the CDR3. With V trimmed by 7 bases and J by 6 bases, 16 bases remained unmatched. In DNA, the CDR3 is TGTGCCATCATGGGGGTTTCTAGCGGGAGGGCCTCTGCCAATGAGCAGTTCTTC. It yields the protein CAIMGVSSGRASANEQFF.

This clonotype was seen only a few times. J is TRBJ1-1 and V is TRBV7-9; TRBD1 might be the D (6 bases). V shed 4 bases and J shed 7 bases, with 13 bases lying between them. Looked up from germline, CDR1 is SEHNR and CDR2 is FQNEAQ (reference sequence). This CDR3 is 13 amino acids long. The CDR3 protein is CASSWETGGEAFF. For the CDR3, the DNA is TGTGCCAGCAGCTGGGAGACAGGAGGTGAAGCTTTCTTT.

Within the sample, this clonotype is medium-sized. The chain combines TRBV20-1 with TRBJ2-3; 13 bases line up with TRBD2. The CDR3 totals 18 residues. The V gene's germline CDR1 is DFQATT and CDR2 SNEGSKA (reference sequence). V lost 3 bases, J lost 2 bases, and 11 bases stayed unmatched. The CDR3 DNA follows: TGCAGTGCTAGGTCGACTAGCGGGGGGACCCCCTTCACAGATACGCAGTATTTT. It translates to CSARSTSGGTPFTDTQYF.